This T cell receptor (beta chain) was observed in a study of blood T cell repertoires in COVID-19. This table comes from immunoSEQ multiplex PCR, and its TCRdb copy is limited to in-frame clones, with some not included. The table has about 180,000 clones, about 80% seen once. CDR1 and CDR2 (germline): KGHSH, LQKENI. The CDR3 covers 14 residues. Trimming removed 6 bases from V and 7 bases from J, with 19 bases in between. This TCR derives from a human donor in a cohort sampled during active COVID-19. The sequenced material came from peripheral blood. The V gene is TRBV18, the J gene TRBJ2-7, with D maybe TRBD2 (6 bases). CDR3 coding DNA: TGTGCCAGCTCTCCCGGGACTCAACTTGGGGAGCAGTACTTC. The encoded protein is CASSPGTQLGEQYF.